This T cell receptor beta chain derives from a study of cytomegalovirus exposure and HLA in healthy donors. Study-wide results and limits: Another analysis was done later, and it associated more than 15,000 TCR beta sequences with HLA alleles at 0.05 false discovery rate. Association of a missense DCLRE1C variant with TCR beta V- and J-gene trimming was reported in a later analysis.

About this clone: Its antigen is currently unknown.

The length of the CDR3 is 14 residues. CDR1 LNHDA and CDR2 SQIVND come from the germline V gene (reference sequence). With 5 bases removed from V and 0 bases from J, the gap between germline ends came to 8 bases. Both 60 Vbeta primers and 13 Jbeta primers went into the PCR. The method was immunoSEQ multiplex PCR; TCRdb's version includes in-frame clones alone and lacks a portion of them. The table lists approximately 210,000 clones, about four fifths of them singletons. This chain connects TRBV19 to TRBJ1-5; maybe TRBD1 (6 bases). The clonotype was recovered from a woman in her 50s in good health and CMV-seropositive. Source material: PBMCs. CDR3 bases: TGTGCCAGTAGTGGACAGTATAGCAATCAGCCCCAGCATTTT. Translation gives CASSGQYSNQPQHF.